These 3 T cell receptor beta chains were all obtained from the same sample, sequenced in a study of regulatory T cells in long-lasting Graves disease. CDR3 regions were amplified by Arm-PCR using iRepertoire HTBI primers to build TCR beta libraries. From the multiplex PCR reads, TCRdb called clonotypes with MiXCR, one entry per CDR3 protein. The sample holds roughly 500,000 distinct CDR3 sequences, less than 15% seen once. Noted time point: newly diagnosed GD, antithyroid drugs for less than 3 months. PBMCs provided the RNA from which the TCR library was made. This same sample was also taken into another study, of T cells in Graves' hyperthyroidism and ophthalmopathy.

Source: peripheral blood mononuclear cells (PBMCs), taken at new diagnosis, from a patient treated with antithyroid drugs. These receptors originate from a man aged 25-45 years with Graves disease.

This clonotype was found many times. The gene calls are TRBV10-3 and TRBJ1-4, with TRBD1 matching over 7 bases. Germline V CDR1 and CDR2: ENHRY, SYGVKD. V lost 4 bases to trimming and J lost 10 bases; unmatched junction nucleotides: 12. This CDR3 region has 15 residues. The CDR3 DNA reads TGTGCCATCAGTGGGGAGGGCAGGGGGAGGACAAAACTGTTTTTT. It codes for CAISGEGRGRTKLFF.

A few counts support this clonotype. Here the CDR3 DNA reads TGTGCCAGCAGCTTGGATAGCGGGATCAGCTCCTACGAGCAGTACTTC. This gives the protein CASSLDSGISSYEQYF. The chain is built from TRBV7-8 and TRBJ2-7, with 8 bases matching TRBD2. The germline V gene encodes CDR1 SGHVS and CDR2 FQNEAQ. This CDR3 contains 16 residues. V lost 3 bases and J lost 0; bases outside the gene matches: 7.

The chain is built from TRBV29-1 and TRBJ2-2; 12 bases line up with TRBD1. This CDR3 is 15 amino acids long. V shed 7 bases and J 9 bases; nucleotides not matched to a gene: 12. Per germline, CDR1 SQVTM and CDR2 ANQGSEA. The CDR3 DNA follows: TGCAGCGGCGTGTCGGGACAGGGGGCTAGGTGGGAGCTGTTTTTT. Its translation: CSGVSGQGARWELFF.